The T cell receptor (beta chain) under discussion was sequenced for a study of blood T cell repertoires in COVID-19. Background on the study: PBMCs, B-cell-depleted T cells, or T cells were the source of the cDNA or gDNA that made up the material.

Individuals drawn from under 30 US areas were about 18 to 95 years old. Cohorts were assigned according to the clinical history that participants reported. Study processing details: Nucleated cell counts were estimated from reference gene primer amplification. TCRdb keeps only in-frame clones here, not all; method: immunoSEQ multiplex PCR. V and J calls and clone size are copied from that table; D and trimming were computed from the DNA. The data show approximately 220,000 clones, approximately 86% seen once. The germline CDR1 and CDR2 sequences are LGHDT and YNNKEL (reference sequence). Trimming took off 3 bases at V and 3 bases at J, with 3 bases between the two ends. This CDR3 contains 12 residues.

Input material: PBMCs or T cells enriched from blood (not recorded which). The receptor's source is a woman aged 25 to 39 who had been exposed to COVID-19. The rearrangement uses TRBV3-1 (or the pseudogene TRBV3-2) and TRBJ1-5; D is unclear. CDR3 sequence (DNA): TGTGCCAGCAGCCACCTCAATCAGCCCCAGCATTTT. Its translation: CASSHLNQPQHF.